These T cell receptor beta chains were read from a single sample in a study of T cells in Graves' hyperthyroidism and ophthalmopathy. TCRdb ran MiXCR on the multiplex PCR reads and lists one entry per CDR3 protein. Of fewer than 450,000 distinct CDR3 sequences detected, approximately 16% appear once; the ten largest clones hold roughly 20%. Sequencing was done on a sample of blood. These receptors were collected from a woman aged 55-70 years with Graves' ophthalmopathy. Each CDR3 is given with its conserved first and last residue. The D gene is left open where the match is weak. Expanded clones are given a class, and other clones once, few, many or no size at all.

size: -
J: TRBJ1-3
V: TRBV13
D: TRBD1
DNA: TGTGCCAGCAGCCCCGAACGACAGGGTTCTGGAAACACCGTATATTTT
CDR3: CASSPERQGSGNTVYF

size: -
J: TRBJ2-7
V: TRBV15
D: TRBD1
DNA: TGTGCCACCAGCAGAGAGTTCGGGACAGGGATCTACGAGCAGTACTTC
CDR3: CATSREFGTGIYEQYF

size: -
J: TRBJ2-3
V: TRBV14
D: -
DNA: TGTGCCAGCAGCCGGGGAAGGGACTGGGACACAGATACGCAGTATTTT
CDR3: CASSRGRDWDTDTQYF

size: -
J: TRBJ1-5
V: TRBV19
D: -
DNA: TGTGCCAGTACCGGAGGTGGGTATCAGCCCCAGCATTTT
CDR3: CASTGGGYQPQHF

size: few
J: TRBJ2-3
V: TRBV6-6
D: TRBD2
DNA: TGTGCCAGCAGTTACTCGATTAGCGGGATGACAGATACGCAGTATTTT
CDR3: CASSYSISGMTDTQYF

size: many
J: TRBJ2-7
V: TRBV5-6
D: -
DNA: TGTGCCTCCAGCTTCGGCAGCGCAAGCTCCTACGAGCAGTACTTC
CDR3: CASSFGSASSYEQYF

size: -
J: TRBJ2-3
V: TRBV7-3
D: -
DNA: TGTGCCAGCAGCCGACTAGGGAATACGCAGTATTTT
CDR3: CASSRLGNTQYF

size: few
J: TRBJ1-1
V: TRBV6-2/TRBV6-3
D: -
DNA: TGTGCCAGCAGTGGATTTGAGAGGGCGCCGGCGAGCACTGAAGCTTTCTTT
CDR3: CASSGFERAPASTEAFF

size: many
J: TRBJ2-7
V: TRBV28
D: TRBD2
DNA: TGTGCCAGCGGGGAGCGGACTAGCGGGAGTTACGAGCAGTACTTC
CDR3: CASGERTSGSYEQYF

size: -
J: TRBJ2-2
V: TRBV19
D: -
DNA: TGTGCCAGTAGTTTGGGGGTGCCCGGGGAGCTGTTTTTT
CDR3: CASSLGVPGELFF

size: many
J: TRBJ2-1
V: TRBV7-8
D: TRBD1
DNA: TGTGCCAGCAGCCCCCAGACAGGGAACAATGAGCAGTTCTTC
CDR3: CASSPQTGNNEQFF

size: many
J: TRBJ2-7
V: TRBV28
D: -
DNA: TGTGCCAGCAGTTTCCACTCACCTGGGGCCTACGAGCAGTACTTC
CDR3: CASSFHSPGAYEQYF

size: many
J: TRBJ2-2
V: TRBV5-1
D: -
DNA: TGCGCCAGCAGCTCTGAGCGGGTCTCGAACACCGGGGAGCTGTTTTTT
CDR3: CASSSERVSNTGELFF

size: many
J: TRBJ1-1
V: TRBV7-2
D: -
DNA: TGTGCCAGCAGCTTAGTTCGAGGCGCCGATTCTTTCTTT
CDR3: CASSLVRGADSFF

size: many
J: TRBJ2-3
V: TRBV3-1
D: -
DNA: TGTGCCAGCAGCCTAAGGGCAGGACCGATCTCAGGGAGCACAGATACGCAGTATTTT
CDR3: CASSLRAGPISGSTDTQYF

size: many
J: TRBJ2-3
V: TRBV10-1
D: TRBD2
DNA: TGCGCCAGCAGTGAAAGGAAATCTAGTACTAGCGGGAGCACAGATACGCAGTATTTT
CDR3: CASSERKSSTSGSTDTQYF

size: few
J: TRBJ2-3
V: TRBV10-3
D: -
DNA: TGTGCCATCAGGTCAGGCAGCACAGATACGCAGTATTTT
CDR3: CAIRSGSTDTQYF

size: -
J: TRBJ2-2
V: TRBV19
D: TRBD1
DNA: TGTGCCAGTAGACCACCGGGACAGGGGCCCAACACCGGGGAGCTGTTTTTT
CDR3: CASRPPGQGPNTGELFF

size: -
J: TRBJ2-1
V: TRBV19
D: TRBD2
DNA: TGTGCCAGTAGTGTCCCCCCCCGGTGGCTAGCGGGAGGGCGCTCCTACAATGAGCAGTTCTTC
CDR3: CASSVPPRWLAGGRSYNEQFF

size: -
J: TRBJ2-1
V: TRBV13
D: -
DNA: TGTGCCAGCAGCCCGGAAATGACTTGGGACTACAATGAGCAGTTCTTC
CDR3: CASSPEMTWDYNEQFF

size: many
J: TRBJ2-3
V: TRBV11-2
D: TRBD1
DNA: TGTGCCAGCTTGCAGGGACAGGAAACGCAGTATTTT
CDR3: CASLQGQETQYF

size: few
J: TRBJ2-5
V: TRBV25-1
D: -
DNA: TGTGCCAGCAGTGAGGACAGACTCCAAGAGACCCAGTACTTC
CDR3: CASSEDRLQETQYF

size: many
J: TRBJ2-2
V: TRBV20-1
D: TRBD1
DNA: TGCAGTGCTAGACCGGACAGGGGGGAGAACACCGGGGAGCTGTTTTTT
CDR3: CSARPDRGENTGELFF

size: few
J: TRBJ2-3
V: TRBV6-2/TRBV6-3
D: -
DNA: TGTGCCAGCAGCCTAACTAGCCGTACAGATACGCAGTATTTT
CDR3: CASSLTSRTDTQYF

size: few
J: TRBJ2-1
V: TRBV5-1
D: -
DNA: TGCGCCAGCAGCGGTACCGGGACCCATAGGTACAATGAGCAGTTCTTC
CDR3: CASSGTGTHRYNEQFF

size: many
J: TRBJ1-5
V: TRBV20-1
D: -
DNA: TGCAGTGCTAGAGATGAAAATCAGCCCCAGCATTTT
CDR3: CSARDENQPQHF

size: many
J: TRBJ2-1
V: TRBV28
D: -
DNA: TGTGCCAGCAGTTCCCGTCAGGCGGGGCACAATGAGCAGTTCTTC
CDR3: CASSSRQAGHNEQFF

size: -
J: TRBJ2-7
V: TRBV10-3
D: -
DNA: TGTGCCATCAGTGAGTCAGGTAGCGTACTCTACGAGCAGTACTTC
CDR3: CAISESGSVLYEQYF

size: -
J: TRBJ2-2
V: TRBV10-1
D: TRBD2
DNA: TGCGCCACCCAAGCGGGGGGCGACACCGGGGAGCTGTTTTTT
CDR3: CATQAGGDTGELFF

size: -
J: TRBJ2-7
V: TRBV9
D: TRBD2
DNA: TGTGCCAGCAGCCCACAACTGGGAGCGGGAGTAGGCGAGCAGTACTTC
CDR3: CASSPQLGAGVGEQYF

size: -
J: TRBJ1-6
V: TRBV27
D: -
DNA: TGTGCCAGCAGTCGCACAGGGTTTTATAATTCACCCCTCCACTTT
CDR3: CASSRTGFYNSPLHF